The 10 T cell receptor beta chains below come from one sample, sequenced in a study of T cells in localized non-small cell lung cancer. Some clones are missing from TCRdb's copy, which holds only in-frame ones; the method was immunoSEQ multiplex PCR. The data contain 11,000 or so clones, about 84% of them singletons. The input for sequencing was peripheral blood, taken before any cancer treatment. These TCRs come from a male donor aged 60 or over with stage I lung adenocarcinoma.

This clone was observed once. This sequence joins TRBV19 and TRBJ1-4; D gene unclear. This CDR3 comprises 12 residues. Trimming left V 10 bases short and J 8 bases short, with 14 bases between. Germline V gene data show CDR1 as LNHDA and CDR2 as SQIVND (reference sequence). In DNA, the CDR3 is TGTGCCATCCCTCGGGGTGGCGAAAAACTGTTTTTT. Protein sequence: CAIPRGGEKLFF.

The chain joins TRBV29-1 to TRBJ1-1; no firm D call. V shed 3 bases and J shed 1 base, with 3 bases lying between them. Germline CDR1 reads SQVTM; CDR2 reads ANQGSEA. The CDR3 is made up of 11 amino acids. In DNA, the CDR3 is TGCAGCGTTGATGAGAACACTGAAGCTTTCTTT. Protein sequence: CSVDENTEAFF.

The V call is TRBV28, the J call TRBJ1-2; maybe TRBD1 (6 bases). Per germline, CDR1 MDHEN and CDR2 SYDVKM. The germline V and J ends were trimmed by 4 bases and 4 bases, with 16 bases remaining between them. This CDR3 comprises 15 residues. The CDR3 bases are TGTGCCAGCAGTTCGACAGGCACCTCTTTCTATGGCTACACCTTC. Its protein is CASSSTGTSFYGYTF.

This rearrangement joins TRBV19 to TRBJ2-2; D is undetermined. Germline V gene lookup returns CDR1 LNHDA and CDR2 SQIVND (reference sequence). Trimming stripped 7 bases from V and 4 bases from J, with 13 bases between. The CDR3 totals 14 residues. CDR3: CASTPVGFTGELFF. CDR3 bases: TGTGCCAGTACGCCAGTCGGATTCACCGGGGAGCTGTTTTTT.

This clone showed up just once. The chain joins TRBV14 to TRBJ1-2; no reliable D call. V shed 2 bases and J shed 8 bases, with 12 bases lying between them. The CDR3 is 13 residues long. The germline V gene has CDR1 SGHDN and CDR2 FVKESK. The CDR3 DNA reads as TGTGCCAGCAGCCAACCAGGAGGTAGAGGCTACACCTTC. Amino acids: CASSQPGGRGYTF.

The rearrangement uses TRBV28 and TRBJ2-2, with D perhaps TRBD2 (6 bases). Germline lookup yields CDR1 MDHEN and CDR2 SYDVKM. Trimming stripped 11 bases from V and 2 bases from J, with 15 bases between. This CDR3 has 14 amino acids. CDR3 bases: TGTGCCTCTTGGGGGGAAATCAACACCGGGGAGCTGTTTTTT. The encoded protein is CASWGEINTGELFF. Complete variable domain (other parts from reference TRBV28 and TRBJ2-2): DVKVTQSSRYLVKRTGEKVFLECVQDMDHENMFWYRQDPGLGLRLIYFSYDVKMKEKGDIPEGYSVSREKKERFSLILESASTNQTSMYLCASWGEINTGELFFGEGSRLTVL.

This clone was counted a few times. This rearrangement joins TRBV19 to TRBJ2-1; TRBD2 aligns across 8 bases. With V trimmed by 1 base and J by 8 bases, 13 bases remained unmatched. The length of the CDR3 is 17 residues. Per the germline V gene, CDR1 is LNHDA and CDR2 is SQIVND (reference sequence). This CDR3 is CASSIVDGGASFHEQFF. CDR3 in DNA: TGTGCCAGTAGTATAGTAGACGGGGGGGCCAGTTTCCATGAGCAGTTCTTC.

The V gene is TRBV28, the J gene TRBJ2-3; the match to TRBD1 covers 7 bases. The junction had 8 bases not matched to a gene; V was cut back by 5 bases and J by 3 bases. The germline V gene has CDR1 MDHEN and CDR2 SYDVKM. The length of the CDR3 is 15 residues. CDR3 sequence: CASSLPGQPTDTQYF. The CDR3 DNA reads as TGTGCCAGCAGTCTTCCGGGACAGCCGACAGATACGCAGTATTTT.

This sequence joins TRBV4-2 and TRBJ2-1; 7 bases line up with TRBD2. Germline V gene lookup returns CDR1 LGHNA and CDR2 YNFKEQ. The trim removed 0 bases at V and 10 bases at J, leaving 6 bases unmatched. The CDR3 covers 14 residues. CDR3: CASSQEGLRGEQFF. In DNA form, the CDR3 reads TGTGCCAGCAGCCAAGAGGGTTTGCGGGGGGAGCAGTTCTTC.

CDR3 protein: CSANRGNTIYF. As DNA, the CDR3 is TGCAGTGCAAACAGGGGAAACACCATATATTTT. The rearrangement joins TRBV20-1 to TRBJ1-3, with a tentative D call TRBD1 (5 bases). Germline V gene lookup returns CDR1 DFQATT and CDR2 SNEGSKA (reference sequence). The CDR3 extends over 11 amino acids. The germline V and J ends were trimmed by 6 bases and 4 bases, with 7 bases remaining between them.